One sample yielded the 11 T cell receptor beta chains listed below, sequenced in a study of post-analysis software for immune sequencing data. Study observations and caveats: TRBV5-6, TRBV5-1 and TRBV20-1 belonged to a set of about five TRBV segments that were more frequent in patients than controls.

Antigen specificity for these receptors is unknown. Unique molecular identifiers had been added to the TCR beta cDNA libraries. TCRdb itself ran the PCR reads through MiXCR, one entry per CDR3 protein. The sample consists of some 260,000 distinct CDR3 sequences, 36% of them appearing once. Sequenced: blood. These TCRs come from a girl aged 10-17 years with multiple sclerosis.

In this sample, this clonotype turned up many times. V is TRBV4-2 and J is TRBJ2-1, with D possibly being TRBD2 (6 bases). CDR3 size: 14 residues. The germline V gene encodes CDR1 LGHNA and CDR2 YNFKEQ. The V end lost 1 base, the J end lost 8 bases, and 12 bases lay between the germline ends. CDR3 loop: CASSQARGLDEQFF. The CDR3 DNA reads TGTGCCAGCAGCCAAGCTCGGGGGTTGGATGAGCAGTTCTTC.

A word on this clonotype: A clone one base away is much larger, so this may be a read error. The chain carries TRBV20-1 and TRBJ2-1, with TRBD2 identical over 11 bases. The DNA end is a closer match to TRBJ2-7, so the J assignment may be wrong. Germline V gives CDR1 DFQATT, CDR2 SNEGSKA (reference sequence). The CDR3 runs 13 residues. The CDR3 DNA reads TGCAGTGCTAGGGGGACTAGCGGCAATGAGCAGTACTTC. This codes for CSARGTSGNEQYF.

V usage is TRBV14 and J usage is TRBJ2-6, with D possibly matching TRBD1 (6 bases). This CDR3 contains 15 residues. Germline CDR1 SGHDN, CDR2 FVKESK. Between the trimmed V and J ends, which lost 2 bases and 2 bases, there was a span of 7 bases. The DNA for the CDR3 is TGTGCCAGCAGCCAACCAGGGGCTGGGGCCAACGTCCTGACTTTC. Translated, it gives CASSQPGAGANVLTF.

V gene TRBV29-1 combines with J gene TRBJ2-1; no clear D. Germline lookup yields CDR1 SQVTM and CDR2 ANQGSEA. The CDR3 spans 12 residues. Trimming stripped 3 bases from V and 6 bases from J, with 9 bases between. The CDR3 here is CSVDFGFNEQFF. The CDR3 DNA follows: TGCAGCGTTGATTTCGGGTTCAATGAGCAGTTCTTC.

This clonotype was counted at least ten times. This sequence joins TRBV6-6 and TRBJ1-5; 7 positions match TRBD1. The CDR3 length is 14 residues. Germline V CDR1 and CDR2: MNHNY, SVGAGI (reference sequence). V shed 5 bases, J shed 5 bases, and the junction held 6 bases outside the gene matches. The CDR3 bases are TGTGCCAGCAGTCGCAGGGGGACCGATCAGCCCCAGCATTTT. Its translation is CASSRRGTDQPQHF.

This clonotype appeared many times. The V and J genes are TRBV5-1 and TRBJ1-2; possible D gene TRBD1, 5 bases. The CDR3 has 12 amino acids. The germline V and J ends were trimmed by 4 bases and 8 bases, with 12 bases remaining between them. CDR1 is SGHRS and CDR2 is YFSETQ in the germline V gene. CDR3 DNA: TGCGCCAGCAGCCCTGACCCAGGGGGCTACACCTTC. As protein: CASSPDPGGYTF. Filled out from reference TRBV5-1 and TRBJ1-2, the complete variable domain reads KAGVTQTPRYLIKTRGQQVTLSCSPISGHRSVSWYQQTPGQGLQFLFEYFSETQRNKGNFPGRFSGRQFSNSRSEMNVSTLELGDSALYLCASSPDPGGYTFGSGTRLTVV.

The table lists this clonotype with a few counts. This sequence joins TRBV29-1 and TRBJ2-1; 13 bases agree with TRBD2. The V gene end was trimmed by 2 bases and the J gene end by 6 bases; junction bases not matched to a gene: 7. The CDR3 has 16 residues. Germline lookup yields CDR1 SQVTM and CDR2 ANQGSEA. The CDR3 sequence is CSVEPGLAGEGNEQFF. The CDR3 bases are TGCAGCGTTGAACCCGGACTAGCGGGAGAAGGCAATGAGCAGTTCTTC.

This clonotype has more than one count but fewer than ten. The junction does not match germline at one end; this may be a read error. The chain carries TRBV12-3 or TRBV12-4 and TRBJ1-1; no clear D gene. The CDR3 covers 13 residues. The CDR3 here is CASSPRVRTGAFF. The CDR3 DNA sequence: TGTGCCAGCAGCCCGAGGGTCCGGACTGGAGCTTTCTTT.

The chain recombines TRBV5-1 with TRBJ2-1; 8 bases align to TRBD1. V gave up 4 bases and J gave up 10 bases; unmatched junction bases: 10. This CDR3 contains 14 residues. The germline CDR1 and CDR2 sequences are SGHRS and YFSETQ. Here the CDR3 DNA reads TGCGCCAGCAGCCCGTTGGACAGGGCTGCGGAGCAGTTCTTC. It translates to CASSPLDRAAEQFF.

In its sample, this clonotype was seen many times. The V gene is TRBV5-6, the J gene TRBJ1-2; D ambiguous. Trimming shortened V by 0 bases and J by 2 bases, and 14 bases separated the two germline ends. The germline gives CDR1 SGHDT, CDR2 YYEEEE. This CDR3 is built from 16 residues. CDR3 protein: CASSLGPKAGNYGYTF. CDR3 bases: TGTGCCAGCAGCTTGGGACCTAAGGCAGGAAACTATGGCTACACCTTC.

This clonotype was picked up a small number of times. This chain uses TRBV7-8 with TRBJ2-5; D may be TRBD1 (6 bases). Trimming took off 4 bases at V and 3 bases at J, with 12 bases between the two ends. Germline assignment: CDR1 SGHVS and CDR2 FQNEAQ. This CDR3 comprises 14 residues. CDR3 sequence reads: CASSCVGTKETQYF. CDR3 sequence (DNA): TGTGCCAGCAGCTGTGTCGGGACAAAAGAGACCCAGTACTTC.